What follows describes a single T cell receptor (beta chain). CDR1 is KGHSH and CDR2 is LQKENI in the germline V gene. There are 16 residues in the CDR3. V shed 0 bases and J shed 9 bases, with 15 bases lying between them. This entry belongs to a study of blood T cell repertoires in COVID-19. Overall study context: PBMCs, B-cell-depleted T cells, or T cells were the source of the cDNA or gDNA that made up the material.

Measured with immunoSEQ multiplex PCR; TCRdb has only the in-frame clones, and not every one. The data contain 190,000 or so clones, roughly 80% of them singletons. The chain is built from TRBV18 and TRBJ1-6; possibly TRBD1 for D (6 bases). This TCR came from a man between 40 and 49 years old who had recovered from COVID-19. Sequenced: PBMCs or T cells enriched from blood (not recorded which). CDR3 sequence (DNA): TGTGCCAGCTCACCACCGGGGCAGGGGTCTGCTTCACCCCTCCACTTT. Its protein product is CASSPPGQGSASPLHF.